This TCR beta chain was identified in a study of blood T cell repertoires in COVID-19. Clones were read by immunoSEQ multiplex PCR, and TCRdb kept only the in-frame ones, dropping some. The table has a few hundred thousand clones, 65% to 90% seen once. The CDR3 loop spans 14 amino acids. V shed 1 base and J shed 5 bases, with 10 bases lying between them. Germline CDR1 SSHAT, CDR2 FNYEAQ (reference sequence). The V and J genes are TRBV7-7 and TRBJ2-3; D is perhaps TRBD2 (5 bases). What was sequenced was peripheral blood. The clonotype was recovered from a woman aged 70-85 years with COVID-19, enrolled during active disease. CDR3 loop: CASSLGGPGDTQYF. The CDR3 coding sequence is TGTGCCAGCAGCTTAGGAGGGCCTGGAGATACGCAGTATTTT.